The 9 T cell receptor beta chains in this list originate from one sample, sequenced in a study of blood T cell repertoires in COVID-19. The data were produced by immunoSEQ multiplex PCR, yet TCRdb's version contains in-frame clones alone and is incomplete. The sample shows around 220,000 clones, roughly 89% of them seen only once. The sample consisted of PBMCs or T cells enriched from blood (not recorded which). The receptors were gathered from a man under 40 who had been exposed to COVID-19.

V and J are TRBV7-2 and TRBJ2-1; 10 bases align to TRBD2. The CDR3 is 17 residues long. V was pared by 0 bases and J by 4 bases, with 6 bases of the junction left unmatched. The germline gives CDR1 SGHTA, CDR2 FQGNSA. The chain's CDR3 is CASSLAGGAGGYNEQFF. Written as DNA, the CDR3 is TGTGCCAGCAGCTTAGCTGGTGGAGCGGGGGGGTACAATGAGCAGTTCTTC.

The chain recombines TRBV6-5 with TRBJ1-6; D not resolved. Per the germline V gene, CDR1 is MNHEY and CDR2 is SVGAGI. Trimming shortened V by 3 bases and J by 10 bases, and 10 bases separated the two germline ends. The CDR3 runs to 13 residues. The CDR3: CASSYRTLSPLHF. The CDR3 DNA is TGTGCCAGCAGTTATAGGACTTTATCACCCCTCCACTTT.

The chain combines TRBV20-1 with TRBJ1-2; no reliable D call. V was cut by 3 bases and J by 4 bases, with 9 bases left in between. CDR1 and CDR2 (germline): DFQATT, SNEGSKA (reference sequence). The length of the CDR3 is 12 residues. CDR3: CSASSRIYGYTF. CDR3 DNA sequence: TGCAGTGCTAGTTCCAGAATCTATGGCTACACCTTC.

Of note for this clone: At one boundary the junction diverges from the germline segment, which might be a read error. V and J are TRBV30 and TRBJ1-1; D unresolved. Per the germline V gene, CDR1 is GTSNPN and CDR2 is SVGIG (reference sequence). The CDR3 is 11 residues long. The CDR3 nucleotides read TGTGCCTGGAGTGGAGGGCCTGAGGCTTTCTTT. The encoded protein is CAWSGGPEAFF.

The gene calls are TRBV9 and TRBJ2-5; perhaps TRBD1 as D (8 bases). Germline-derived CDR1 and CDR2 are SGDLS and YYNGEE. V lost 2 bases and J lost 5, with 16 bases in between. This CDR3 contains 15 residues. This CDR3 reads CASSVTQGEGETQYF. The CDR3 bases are TGTGCCAGCAGCGTGACACAGGGGGAGGGGGAGACCCAGTACTTC.

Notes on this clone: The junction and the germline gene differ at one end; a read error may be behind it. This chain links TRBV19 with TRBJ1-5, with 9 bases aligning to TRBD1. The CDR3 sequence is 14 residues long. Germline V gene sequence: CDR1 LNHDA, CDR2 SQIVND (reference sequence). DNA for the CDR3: TGTGCCAGTTCAGGGACAGGGCTCAATCAACCCCAGCATTTT. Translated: CASSGTGLNQPQHF.

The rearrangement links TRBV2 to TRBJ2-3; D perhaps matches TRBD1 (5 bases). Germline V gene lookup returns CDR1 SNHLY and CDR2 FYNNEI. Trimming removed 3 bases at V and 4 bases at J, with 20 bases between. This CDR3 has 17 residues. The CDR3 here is CASSDYSRQGWPDTQYF. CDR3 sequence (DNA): TGTGCCAGCAGTGACTATTCTCGCCAGGGATGGCCAGATACGCAGTATTTT.

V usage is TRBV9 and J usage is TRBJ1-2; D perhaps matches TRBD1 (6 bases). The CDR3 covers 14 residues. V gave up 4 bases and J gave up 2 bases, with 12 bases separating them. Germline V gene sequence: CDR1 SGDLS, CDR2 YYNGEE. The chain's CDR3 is CASSSRTENYGYTF. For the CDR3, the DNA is TGTGCCAGCAGCTCCCGGACAGAAAACTATGGCTACACCTTC.

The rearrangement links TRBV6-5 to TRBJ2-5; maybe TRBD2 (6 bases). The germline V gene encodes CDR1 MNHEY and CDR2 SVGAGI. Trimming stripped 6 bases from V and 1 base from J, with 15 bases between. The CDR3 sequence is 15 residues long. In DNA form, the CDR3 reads TGTGCCAGCAGCCGGAACACGGGGGTCCAAGAGACCCAGTACTTC. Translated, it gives CASSRNTGVQETQYF.